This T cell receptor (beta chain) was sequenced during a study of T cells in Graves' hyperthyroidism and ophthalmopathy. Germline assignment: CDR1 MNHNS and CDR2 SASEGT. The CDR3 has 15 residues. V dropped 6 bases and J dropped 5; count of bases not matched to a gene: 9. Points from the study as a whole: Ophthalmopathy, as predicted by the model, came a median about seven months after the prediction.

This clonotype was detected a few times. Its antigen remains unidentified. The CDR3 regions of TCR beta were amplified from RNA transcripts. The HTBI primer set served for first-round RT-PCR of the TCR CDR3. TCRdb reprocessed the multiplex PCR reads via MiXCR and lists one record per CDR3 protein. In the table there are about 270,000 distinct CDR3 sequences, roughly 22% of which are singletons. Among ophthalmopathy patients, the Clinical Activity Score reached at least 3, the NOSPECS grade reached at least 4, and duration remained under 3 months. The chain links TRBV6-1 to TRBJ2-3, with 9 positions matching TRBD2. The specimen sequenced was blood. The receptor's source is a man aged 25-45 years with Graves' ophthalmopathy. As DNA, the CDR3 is TGTGCCAGCAGCCCCCTAGCGGGAACGGGAGATACGCAGTATTTT. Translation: CASSPLAGTGDTQYF.